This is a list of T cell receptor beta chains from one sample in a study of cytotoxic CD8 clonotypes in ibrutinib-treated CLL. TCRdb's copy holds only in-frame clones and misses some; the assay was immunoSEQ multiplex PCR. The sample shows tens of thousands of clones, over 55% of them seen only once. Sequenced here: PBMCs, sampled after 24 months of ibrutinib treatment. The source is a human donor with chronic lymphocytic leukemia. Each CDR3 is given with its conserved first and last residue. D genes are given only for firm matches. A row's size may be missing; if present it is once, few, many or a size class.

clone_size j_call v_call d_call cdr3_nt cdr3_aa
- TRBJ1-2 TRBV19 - TGTGCCAGTCACGACCCTGCAGGGTCTCAGGGCTACACCTTC CASHDPAGSQGYTF
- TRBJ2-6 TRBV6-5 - TGTGCCAGCAGTTACACCCCGGGGGTCCGGACTTTC CASSYTPGVRTF
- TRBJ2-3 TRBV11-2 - TGTGCCAGCAGTTTCGGGGGGCTGGCAGATACGCAGTATTTT CASSFGGLADTQYF
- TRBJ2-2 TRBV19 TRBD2 TGTGCCAGTATAAGGAGCGGGGTGAACACCGGGGAGCTGTTTTTT CASIRSGVNTGELFF
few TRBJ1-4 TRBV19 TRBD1 TGTGCCAGTAGAAACAGGGGAGCGGGTGAAAAACTGTTTTTT CASRNRGAGEKLFF
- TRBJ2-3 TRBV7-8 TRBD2 TGTGCCAGCAGCGGACCGGGACTAGCGGGACCGGAGGGAGATACGCAGTATTTT CASSGPGLAGPEGDTQYF
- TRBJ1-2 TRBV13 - TGTGCCAGCAGCATGACCGGGACCCAAGGCTACACCTTC CASSMTGTQGYTF
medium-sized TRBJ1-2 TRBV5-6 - TGTGCCAGCAGCTTGGTGGGGGGGTACTATGGCTACACCTTC CASSLVGGYYGYTF
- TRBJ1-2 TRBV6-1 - TGTGCCAGCAGTGAACAGGGGCCTTTTGGCTACACCTTC CASSEQGPFGYTF
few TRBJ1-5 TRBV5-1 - TGCGCCAGCAGCCAGGGTGGGGGGATAAATCAGCCCCAGCATTTT CASSQGGGINQPQHF
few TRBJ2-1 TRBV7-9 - TGTGCCAGCAGCTTAACAAGGAGGGACTCGGTAAAGTTCTTC CASSLTRRDSVKFF
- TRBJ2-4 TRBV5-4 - TGTGCCAGCAGCCCGGACTGGACCAAAAACATTCAGTACTTC CASSPDWTKNIQYF
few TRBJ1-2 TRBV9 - TGTGCCAGCAGCTTAGCCCACAGAGCCAACTATGGCTACACCTTC CASSLAHRANYGYTF
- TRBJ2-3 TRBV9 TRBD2 TGTGCCAGCAGCCCCACCAGCGGGAGTCCCGATACGCAGTATTTT CASSPTSGSPDTQYF
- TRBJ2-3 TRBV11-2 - TGTGCCAGCAGCCCCGTCGGTAGTTGGGATACGCAGTATTTT CASSPVGSWDTQYF
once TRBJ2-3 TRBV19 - TGTGCCAGTAGTAGGGTTCAGCGCACAGATACGCAGTATTTT CASSRVQRTDTQYF
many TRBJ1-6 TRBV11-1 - TGTGCCAGCAGCTTAGTCGGGCGAGAATCACCCCTCCACTTT CASSLVGRESPLHF
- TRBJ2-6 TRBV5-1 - TGCGCCAGCAGCTTGGTTCCGCCCGGGGCCAACGTCCTGACTTTC CASSLVPPGANVLTF
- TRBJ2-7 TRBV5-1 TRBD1 TGCGCCAGCAGCTTGTTAGGACAGGGATTCTACGAGCAGTACTTC CASSLLGQGFYEQYF
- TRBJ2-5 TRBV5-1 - TGCGCCAGCAGATTGCGGAGCGGTCCGGCGGAGACCCAGTACTTC CASRLRSGPAETQYF
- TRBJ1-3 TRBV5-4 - TGTGCCAGCAGCTTTCGAGGGACCCCGTTTGTCTTT CASSFRGTPFVF
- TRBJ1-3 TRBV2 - TGTGCCAGCAGGGTCTCCAGGAGCTCTGGAAACACCATATATTTT CASRVSRSSGNTIYF
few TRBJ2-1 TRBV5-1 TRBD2 TGCGCCAGCACTAGCGGGATTTCCTACAATGAGCAGTTCTTC CASTSGISYNEQFF
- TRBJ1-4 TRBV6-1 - TGTGCCAGCAGCCCAGGGATCAGGGGATTGTTTTTT CASSPGIRGLFF
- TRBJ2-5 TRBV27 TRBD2 TGTGCCAGCAGTGCCTGGGTGGGCGGGAGGGCCGGGACCCAGTACTTC CASSAWVGGRAGTQYF
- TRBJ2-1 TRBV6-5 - TGTGCCACGGGACTCTTACGGGGTGAGCAGTTCTTC CATGLLRGEQFF
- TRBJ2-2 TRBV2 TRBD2 TGTGCCAGCTTAGTAAAGCGGGGCACCGGGGAGCTGTTTTTT CASLVKRGTGELFF
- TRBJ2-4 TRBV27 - TGTGCCAGCAAAGCGGGGACAGCTGCCAACATTCAGTACTTC CASKAGTAANIQYF
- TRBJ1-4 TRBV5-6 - TGTGCCAGCAGCTTAGATACCCGGGAAAAACTGTTTTTT CASSLDTREKLFF
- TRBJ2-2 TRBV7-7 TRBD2 TGTGCCAGCAGCTTAGAGCAGGGAGGGACTAGCGGACACACCGGGGAGCTGTTTTTT CASSLEQGGTSGHTGELFF
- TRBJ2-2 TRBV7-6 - TGTGCCAGCCGTGGTACGAACACCGGGGAGCTGTTTTTT CASRGTNTGELFF
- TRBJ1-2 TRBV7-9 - TGTGCCAGCAGCTTAGCGAAAAGTGATGGCTACACCTTC CASSLAKSDGYTF
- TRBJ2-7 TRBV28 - TGTGCCAGCAGATCACAGGGAGACGAGCAGTACTTC CASRSQGDEQYF
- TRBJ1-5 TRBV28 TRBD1 TGTGCCAGCAGTTTGCAGGGGGCGGATCAGCCCCAGCATTTT CASSLQGADQPQHF
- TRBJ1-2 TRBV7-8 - TGTGCCAGCAGCCAGGGGACGTCCGCCTATGGCTACACCTTC CASSQGTSAYGYTF
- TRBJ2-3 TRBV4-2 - TGTGCCAGCAGCCAAGTAGGCGTAGGGGCAGAGAGGGTGAGCACAGATACGCAGTATTTT CASSQVGVGAERVSTDTQYF
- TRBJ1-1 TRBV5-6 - TGTGCCAGCAGCCGAGGGGTGGTTAGTACTTTCTTT CASSRGVVSTFF
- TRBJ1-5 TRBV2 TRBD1 TGTGCCAGCAGTGATCCCAGGGGGATGAATCAGCCCCAGCATTTT CASSDPRGMNQPQHF
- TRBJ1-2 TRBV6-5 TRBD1 TGTGCCAGCAGTCATTTACCGACAGGGGTTGGCTACACCTTC CASSHLPTGVGYTF
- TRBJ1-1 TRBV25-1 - TGTGCCAGCAGTGAAGAGGGGAGCACTGAAGCTTTCTTT CASSEEGSTEAFF
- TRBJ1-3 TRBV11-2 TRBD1 TGTGCCAGCAGCACCACGACAGGGGCAGCCTCTGGAAACACCATATATTTT CASSTTTGAASGNTIYF
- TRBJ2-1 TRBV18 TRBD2 TGTGCCAGCTCACCCGGGACTAGCGGGAGGGCCCTCAATGAGCAGTTCTTC CASSPGTSGRALNEQFF
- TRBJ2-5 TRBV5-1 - TGCGCCAGCAGCTTGGAGACTAGACGAGAGACCCAGTACTTC CASSLETRRETQYF
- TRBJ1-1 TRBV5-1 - TGCGCCAGCAGCTTGGTCGGGATCCGGCCGGCAATGAACACTGAAGCTTTCTTT CASSLVGIRPAMNTEAFF
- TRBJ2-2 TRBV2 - TGTGCCAGTCCGGGACAGAACACCGGGGAGCTGTTTTTT CASPGQNTGELFF
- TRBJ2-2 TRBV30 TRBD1 TGTGCCTGGAGGAATAACAGGGGCCTGAACACCGGGGAGCTGTTTTTT CAWRNNRGLNTGELFF
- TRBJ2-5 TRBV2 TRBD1 TGTGCCAGCAGTGGCGGGACAGGGGGTATCCAAGAGACCCAGTACTTC CASSGGTGGIQETQYF
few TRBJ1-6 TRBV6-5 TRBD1 TGTGCCAGCAGTTACGGGGGACAGGGAGCTTCACCCCTCCACTTT CASSYGGQGASPLHF
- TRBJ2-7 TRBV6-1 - TGTGCCAGCAGTGATCCCCCCCTCATCTCGGGGGTCTCCTACGAGCAGTACTTC CASSDPPLISGVSYEQYF
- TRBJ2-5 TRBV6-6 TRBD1 TGTGCCAGCAGGCAGACAGGGGGCCACGAGACCCAGTACTTC CASRQTGGHETQYF